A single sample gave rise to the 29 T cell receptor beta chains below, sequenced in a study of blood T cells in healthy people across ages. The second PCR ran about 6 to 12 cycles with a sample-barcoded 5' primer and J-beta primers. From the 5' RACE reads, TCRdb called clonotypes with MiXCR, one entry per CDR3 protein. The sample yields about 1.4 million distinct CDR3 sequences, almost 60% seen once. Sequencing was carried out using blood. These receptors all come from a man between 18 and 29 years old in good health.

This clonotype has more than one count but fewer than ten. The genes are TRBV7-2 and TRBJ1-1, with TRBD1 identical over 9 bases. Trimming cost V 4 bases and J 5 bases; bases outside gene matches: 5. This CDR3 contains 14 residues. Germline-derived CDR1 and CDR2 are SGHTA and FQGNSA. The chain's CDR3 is CASSSGQGRTEAFF. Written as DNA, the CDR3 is TGTGCCAGCAGCTCGGGACAGGGAAGAACTGAAGCTTTCTTT.

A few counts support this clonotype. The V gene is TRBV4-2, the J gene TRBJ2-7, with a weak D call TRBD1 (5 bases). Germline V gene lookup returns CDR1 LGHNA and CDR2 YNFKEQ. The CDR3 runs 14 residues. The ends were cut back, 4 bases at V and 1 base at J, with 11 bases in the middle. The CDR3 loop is CASSPTTGSYEQYF. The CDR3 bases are TGTGCCAGCAGCCCAACAACAGGTTCCTACGAGCAGTACTTC.

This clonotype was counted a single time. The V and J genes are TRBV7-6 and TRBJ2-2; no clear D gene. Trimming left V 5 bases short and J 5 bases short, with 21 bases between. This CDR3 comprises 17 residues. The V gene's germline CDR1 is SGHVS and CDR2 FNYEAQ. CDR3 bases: TGTGCCAGCAGCCTTATACCCCGCAAGGTTAATACCGGGGAGCTGTTTTTT. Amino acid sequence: CASSLIPRKVNTGELFF.

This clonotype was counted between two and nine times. Here the CDR3 DNA reads TGTGCCAGCAGTTGGACAGGGACCGAGCAGTACTTC. As protein: CASSWTGTEQYF. The rearrangement joins TRBV28 to TRBJ2-4; TRBD1 matches at 8 bases. TRBJ2-7 matches the DNA end more closely, so the J call is doubtful. The CDR3 is 12 residues long. Per germline, CDR1 MDHEN and CDR2 SYDVKM.

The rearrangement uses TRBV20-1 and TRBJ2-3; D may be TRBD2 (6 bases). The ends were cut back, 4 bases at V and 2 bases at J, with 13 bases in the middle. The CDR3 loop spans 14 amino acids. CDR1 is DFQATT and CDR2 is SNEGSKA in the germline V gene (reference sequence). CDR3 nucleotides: TGCAGTGCTAACCCGGGACTCCTCACAGATACGCAGTATTTT. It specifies CSANPGLLTDTQYF.

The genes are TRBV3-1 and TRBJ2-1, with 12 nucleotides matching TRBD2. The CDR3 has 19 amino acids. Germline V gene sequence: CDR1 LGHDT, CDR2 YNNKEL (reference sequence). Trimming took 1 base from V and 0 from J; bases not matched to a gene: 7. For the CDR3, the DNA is TGTGCCAGCAGCCAAGTGTCCCTAGCGGGGGGGAGCTCCTACAATGAGCAGTTCTTC. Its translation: CASSQVSLAGGSSYNEQFF.

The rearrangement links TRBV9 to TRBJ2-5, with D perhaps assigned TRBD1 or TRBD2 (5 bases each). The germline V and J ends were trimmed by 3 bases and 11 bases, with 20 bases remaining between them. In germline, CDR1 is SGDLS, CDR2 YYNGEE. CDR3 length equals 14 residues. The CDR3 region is CASSAGTNYNEQYF. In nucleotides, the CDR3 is TGTGCCAGCAGCGCCGGGACCAACTACAATGAGCAGTACTTC.

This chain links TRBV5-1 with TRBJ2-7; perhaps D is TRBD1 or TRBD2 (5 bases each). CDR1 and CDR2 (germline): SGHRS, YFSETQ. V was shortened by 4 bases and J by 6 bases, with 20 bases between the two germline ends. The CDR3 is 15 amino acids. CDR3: CASSPLGAGGSEQYF. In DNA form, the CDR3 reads TGCGCCAGCAGCCCCCTCGGGGCCGGAGGTTCCGAGCAGTACTTC.

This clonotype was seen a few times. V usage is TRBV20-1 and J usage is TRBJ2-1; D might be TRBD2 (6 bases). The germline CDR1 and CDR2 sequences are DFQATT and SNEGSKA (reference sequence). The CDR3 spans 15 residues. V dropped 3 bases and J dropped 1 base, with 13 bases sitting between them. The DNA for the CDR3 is TGCAGTGCTAGTCTGTTGGAGGGGTCCTACAATGAGCAGTTCTTC. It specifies CSASLLEGSYNEQFF.

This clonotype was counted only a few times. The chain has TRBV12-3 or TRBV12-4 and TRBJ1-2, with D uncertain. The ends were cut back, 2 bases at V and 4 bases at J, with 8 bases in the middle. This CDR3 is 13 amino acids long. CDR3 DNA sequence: TGTGCCAGCAGTTTATCGGGAATCTATGGCTACACCTTC. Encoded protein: CASSLSGIYGYTF.

The CDR3 DNA follows: TGCAGTGCTAGAGATCCGCGGAGAACTGAGACCCAGTACTTC. Encoded protein: CSARDPRRTETQYF. This chain joins TRBV20-1 and TRBJ2-5; the D is unclear. The germline V gene has CDR1 DFQATT and CDR2 SNEGSKA (reference sequence). With 0 bases removed from V and 5 bases from J, the gap between germline ends came to 13 bases. CDR3 size: 14 residues.

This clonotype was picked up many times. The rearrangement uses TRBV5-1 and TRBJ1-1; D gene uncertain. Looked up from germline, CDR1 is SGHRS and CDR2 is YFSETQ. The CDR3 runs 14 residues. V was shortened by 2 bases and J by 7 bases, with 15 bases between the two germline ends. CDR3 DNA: TGCGCCAGCAGCTTAAGATCTTGGCAGCTTGAAGCTTTCTTT. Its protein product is CASSLRSWQLEAFF.

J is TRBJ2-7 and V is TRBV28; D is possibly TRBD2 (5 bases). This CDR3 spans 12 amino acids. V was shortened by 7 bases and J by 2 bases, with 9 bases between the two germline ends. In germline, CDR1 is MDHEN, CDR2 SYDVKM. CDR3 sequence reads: CASTKGAYEQYF. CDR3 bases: TGTGCCAGCACGAAGGGAGCCTACGAGCAGTACTTC.

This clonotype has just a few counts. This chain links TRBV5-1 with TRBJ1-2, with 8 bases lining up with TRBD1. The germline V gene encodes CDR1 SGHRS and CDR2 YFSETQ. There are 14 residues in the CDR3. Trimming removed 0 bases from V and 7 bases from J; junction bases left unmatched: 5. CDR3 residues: CASSLDPGGTGYTF. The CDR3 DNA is TGCGCCAGCAGCTTGGACCCAGGGGGCACTGGCTACACCTTC.

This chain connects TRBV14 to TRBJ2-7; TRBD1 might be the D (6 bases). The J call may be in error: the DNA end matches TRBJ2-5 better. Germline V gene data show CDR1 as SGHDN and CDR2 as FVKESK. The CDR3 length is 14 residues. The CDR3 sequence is CASSLTGFLGTQYF. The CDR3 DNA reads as TGTGCCAGCAGCCTAACAGGGTTCCTAGGGACCCAGTACTTC.

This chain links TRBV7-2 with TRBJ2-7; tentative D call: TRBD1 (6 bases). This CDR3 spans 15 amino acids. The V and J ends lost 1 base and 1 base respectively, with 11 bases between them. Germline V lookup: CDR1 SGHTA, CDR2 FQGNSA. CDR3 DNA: TGTGCCAGCAGCTTAGATCCTGGACAGTCCTACGAGCAGTACTTC. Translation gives CASSLDPGQSYEQYF. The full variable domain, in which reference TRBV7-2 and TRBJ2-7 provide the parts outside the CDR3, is GAGVSQSPSNKVTEKGKDVELRCDPISGHTALYWYRQSLGQGLEFLIYFQGNSAPDKSGLPSDRFSAERTGGSVSTLTIQRTQQEDSAVYLCASSLDPGQSYEQYFGPGTRLTVT.

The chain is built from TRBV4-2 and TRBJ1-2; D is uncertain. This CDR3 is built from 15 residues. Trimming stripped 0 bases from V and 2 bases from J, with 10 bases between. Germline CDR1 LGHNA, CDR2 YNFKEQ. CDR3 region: CASSQERSGNYGYTF. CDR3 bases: TGTGCCAGCAGCCAAGAAAGATCGGGAAACTATGGCTACACCTTC.

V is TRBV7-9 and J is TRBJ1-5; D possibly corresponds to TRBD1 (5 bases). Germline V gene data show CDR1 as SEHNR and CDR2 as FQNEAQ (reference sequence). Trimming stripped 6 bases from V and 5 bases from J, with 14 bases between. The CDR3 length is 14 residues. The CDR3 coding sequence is TGTGCCAGCAGACACTCGGACACGGATCAGCCCCAGCATTTT. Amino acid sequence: CASRHSDTDQPQHF.

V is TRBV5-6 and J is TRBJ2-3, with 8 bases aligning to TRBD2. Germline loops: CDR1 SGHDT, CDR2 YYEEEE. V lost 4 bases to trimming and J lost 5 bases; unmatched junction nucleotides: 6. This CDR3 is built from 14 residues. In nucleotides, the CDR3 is TGTGCCAGCAGCCGGGGACTAGTTGGAGATACGCAGTATTTT. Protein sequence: CASSRGLVGDTQYF.

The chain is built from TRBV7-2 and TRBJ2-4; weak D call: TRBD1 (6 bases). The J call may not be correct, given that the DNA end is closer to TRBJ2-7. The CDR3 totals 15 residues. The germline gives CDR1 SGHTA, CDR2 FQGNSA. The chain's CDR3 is CASSQLRTVDYEQYF. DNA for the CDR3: TGTGCCAGCAGCCAACTGCGGACAGTGGACTACGAGCAGTACTTC.

CDR3 sequence (DNA): TGTGCCAGCAGCGCCTGGACTAGCGAGAGGGAGGAGCAGTTCTTC. The encoded protein is CASSAWTSEREEQFF. The rearrangement joins TRBV9 to TRBJ2-1; 9 nucleotides agree with TRBD2. The V segment lost 3 bases and the J segment 10 bases; nucleotides outside the gene matches: 11. The CDR3 sequence is 15 residues long. From germline, CDR1 is SGDLS and CDR2 YYNGEE.

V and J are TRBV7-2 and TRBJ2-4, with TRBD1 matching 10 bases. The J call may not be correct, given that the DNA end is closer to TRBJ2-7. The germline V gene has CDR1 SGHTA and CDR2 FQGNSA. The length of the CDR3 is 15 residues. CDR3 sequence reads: CASSISGQGAYEQYF. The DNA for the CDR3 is TGTGCCAGCAGTATTAGCGGACAGGGGGCCTACGAGCAGTACTTC.

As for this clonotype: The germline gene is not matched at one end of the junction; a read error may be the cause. CDR3 coding DNA: TGTGCCAGCAGCTTAGGGCGGGCCCAAGAGTCCCAGTACTTC. Residues: CASSLGRAQESQYF. The rearrangement uses TRBV11-2 and TRBJ2-5; possibly TRBD2 for D (5 bases). CDR1 and CDR2 from the germline V gene are SGHAT and FQNNGV. The CDR3 is 14 amino acids.

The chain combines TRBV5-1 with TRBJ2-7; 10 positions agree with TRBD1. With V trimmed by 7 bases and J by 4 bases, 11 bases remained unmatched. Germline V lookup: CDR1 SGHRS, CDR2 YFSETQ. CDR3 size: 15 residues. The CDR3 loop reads CASQNLPGQGYEQYF. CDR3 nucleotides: TGCGCCAGCCAAAATTTACCGGGACAGGGGTACGAGCAGTACTTC.

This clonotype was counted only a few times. The CDR3 protein is CASSPGTGVSYEQYF. In nucleotides, the CDR3 is TGTGCCAGCAGTCCCGGGACAGGGGTCTCCTACGAGCAGTACTTC. V gene TRBV6-1 combines with J gene TRBJ2-7, with 10 positions matching TRBD1. Per germline, CDR1 MNHNS and CDR2 SASEGT. The CDR3 is 15 residues long. V gave up 5 bases and J gave up 0 bases; unmatched junction bases: 4.

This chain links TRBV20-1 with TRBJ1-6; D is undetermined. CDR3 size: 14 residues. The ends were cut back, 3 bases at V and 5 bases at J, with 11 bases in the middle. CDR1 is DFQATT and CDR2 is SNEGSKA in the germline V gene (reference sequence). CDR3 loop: CSASTDRNNSPLHF. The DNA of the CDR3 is TGCAGTGCTAGTACGGACCGAAATAATTCACCCCTCCACTTT.

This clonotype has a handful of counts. The DNA for the CDR3 is TGCGCCAGCAGCTTTCGACTAGCGGGAAACACAGATACGCAGTATTTT. This encodes CASSFRLAGNTDTQYF. V is TRBV5-1 and J is TRBJ2-3; 11 bases map to TRBD2. The CDR3 length is 16 residues. CDR1 and CDR2 from the germline V gene are SGHRS and YFSETQ. The V gene end was trimmed by 2 bases and the J gene end by 2 bases; junction bases not matched to a gene: 4.

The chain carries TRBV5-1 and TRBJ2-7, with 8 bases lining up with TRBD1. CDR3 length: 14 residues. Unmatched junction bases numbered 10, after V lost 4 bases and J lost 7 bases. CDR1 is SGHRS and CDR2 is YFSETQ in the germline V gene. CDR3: CASSPGQALGEQYF. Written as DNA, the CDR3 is TGCGCCAGCAGCCCGGGACAGGCGCTCGGTGAGCAGTACTTC.

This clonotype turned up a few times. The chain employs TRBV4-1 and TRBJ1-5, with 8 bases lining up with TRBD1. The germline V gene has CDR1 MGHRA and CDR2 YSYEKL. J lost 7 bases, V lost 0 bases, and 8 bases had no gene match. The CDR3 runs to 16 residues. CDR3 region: CASSQDIGQGGQPQHF. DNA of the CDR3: TGCGCCAGCAGCCAAGATATCGGACAGGGAGGACAGCCCCAGCATTTT.